These 11 T cell receptor beta chains were sequenced from one sample in a study of cytomegalovirus exposure and HLA in healthy donors. Sequencing was performed with immunoSEQ multiplex PCR; in TCRdb, only in-frame clones are kept and a portion is missing. The sample comprises 120,000 or so clones, approximately 90% of which are singletons, and 1.9% rests with the top ten. Sequenced sample: PBMCs. The receptors here all came from a young woman in good health and CMV-seronegative.

The chain carries TRBV19 and TRBJ2-7, with 8 positions matching TRBD1. Germline CDR1 LNHDA, CDR2 SQIVND (reference sequence). Germline trimming cut 8 bases from V and 3 bases from J; bases unmatched to any gene: 9. The length of the CDR3 is 14 residues. CDR3 in DNA: TGTGCCAGTGGGAGGACAGGGAATGGCTACGAGCAGTACTTC. Translation gives CASGRTGNGYEQYF.

The chain recombines TRBV30 with TRBJ2-7; maybe TRBD2 (5 bases). The CDR3 spans 15 residues. Germline V lookup: CDR1 GTSNPN, CDR2 SVGIG (reference sequence). V was pared by 2 bases and J by 4 bases, with 18 bases between. The CDR3 protein is CAWSPLLGERYEQYF. The CDR3 bases are TGTGCCTGGAGTCCTTTGCTGGGAGAGAGATACGAGCAGTACTTC.

This clone showed up just a few times. The chain recombines TRBV7-3 with TRBJ1-5; D is undetermined. The CDR3 loop spans 13 amino acids. Trimming took off 2 bases at V and 8 bases at J, with 10 bases between the two ends. The germline gives CDR1 SGHTA, CDR2 FQGTGA. The CDR3 region has the DNA TGTGCCAGCAGCTTATCCAGATTGGAGCCCCAGCATTTT. Protein product: CASSLSRLEPQHF.

The CDR3 DNA reads as TGTGCCAGCAGTGAAGGACTAGCGGGGGGACAAGAGACCCAGTACTTC. It codes for CASSEGLAGGQETQYF. V is TRBV2 and J is TRBJ2-5; 13 positions match TRBD2. Germline V CDR1 and CDR2: SNHLY, FYNNEI. CDR3 length: 16 residues. The V and J ends lost 1 base and 2 bases, in that order; junction bases with no gene match: 1.

The chain joins TRBV28 to TRBJ1-1; D is perhaps TRBD1 (5 bases). The CDR3 runs 12 residues. CDR1 is MDHEN, CDR2 SYDVKM, per germline. V was clipped by 5 bases and J by 8 bases, with 12 bases between them. The CDR3 bases are TGTGCCAGCAGTATAGAACGGGGGGAAGCTTTCTTT. Its protein product is CASSIERGEAFF.

The chain joins TRBV7-3 to TRBJ2-7; the D gene is possibly TRBD1 (6 bases). The CDR3 length is 13 residues. Germline V gene lookup returns CDR1 SGHTA and CDR2 FQGTGA. Between the trimmed V and J ends, which lost 5 bases and 9 bases, there was a span of 17 bases. The CDR3 spells CASSPDSSGRQYF. As DNA, the CDR3 is TGTGCCAGCAGCCCGGACAGTTCCGGGCGGCAGTACTTC.

V and J are TRBV5-6 and TRBJ2-7; D is undetermined. This CDR3 comprises 14 residues. Germline V gives CDR1 SGHDT, CDR2 YYEEEE. The germline V and J ends were trimmed by 0 bases and 2 bases, with 9 bases remaining between them. CDR3 sequence: CASSLGASTYEQYF. The CDR3 region has the DNA TGTGCCAGCAGCTTGGGGGCCAGCACCTACGAGCAGTACTTC.

The chain joins TRBV27 to TRBJ1-1; possibly TRBD1 for D (5 bases). In germline, CDR1 is MNHEY, CDR2 SMNVEV (reference sequence). V lost 3 bases and J lost 5, with 13 bases in between. The length of the CDR3 is 14 residues. CDR3 region: CASSFAGGRTEAFF. The CDR3 DNA follows: TGTGCCAGCAGTTTTGCGGGGGGAAGAACTGAAGCTTTCTTT.

This chain links TRBV25-1 with TRBJ1-2; 9 bases fit TRBD1. Trimming took 4 bases from V and 0 from J; bases not matched to a gene: 3. Germline CDR1 is MGHDK and CDR2 is SYGVNS. There are 15 residues in the CDR3. CDR3 sequence (DNA): TGTGCCAGCAGTGGGCGGACAGGGGCTAACTATGGCTACACCTTC. Residues: CASSGRTGANYGYTF.

The chain employs TRBV6-1 and TRBJ2-7, with D possibly matching TRBD2 (6 bases). The germline V gene has CDR1 MNHNS and CDR2 SASEGT. V lost 6 bases and J lost 1, with 16 bases in between. The CDR3 consists of 15 residues. The CDR3 reads CASRRMEGVSYEQYF. The CDR3 DNA follows: TGTGCCAGCAGGAGGATGGAGGGCGTTTCCTACGAGCAGTACTTC.

The J gene is TRBJ1-5, the V gene TRBV2, with D possibly matching TRBD1 (6 bases). CDR3 length equals 13 residues. Germline V CDR1 and CDR2: SNHLY, FYNNEI. Trimming took 11 bases from V and 5 from J, leaving 16 bases between them. In nucleotides, the CDR3 is TGTGCCTCCACCGGGACATTATATCAGCCCCAGCATTTT. This sequence encodes CASTGTLYQPQHF.